This T cell receptor (beta chain) was captured by sequencing in a study of OX40 agonist ivuxolimab in advanced cancers. Looking at the study overall: Ivuxolimab, which patients received intravenously every 2 weeks, was dosed at 0.01 to 10 mg/kg. Study-level findings and limits: The mean number of expanded clones was higher in CD8+ T cells than in CD4+.

Concerning this clone itself: No antigen is known for it.

Only in-frame clones appear in the TCRdb table, and some are missing; sequencing was by immunoSEQ multiplex PCR. Seen here are about 99,000 clones, 90% to 95% observed once, and the top ten hold around 0.3%. Germline V gene data show CDR1 as SGHVS and CDR2 as FQNEAQ. The J segment lost 6 bases and the V segment lost 5 bases, leaving 8 bases of the junction unmatched. The CDR3 extends over 15 amino acids. The gene calls are TRBV7-8 and TRBJ2-1, with 9 bases that match TRBD2. The source of this sequence is an adult with an advanced solid tumor such as melanoma, head and neck, liver or kidney cancer. Here the sequenced sample was CD4+ or CD8+ T cells sorted from blood, taken in a trial of the OX40 agonist ivuxolimab. The CDR3 loop reads CASSPSIAGVNEQFF. In DNA form, the CDR3 reads TGTGCCAGCAGCCCGTCAATAGCGGGAGTCAATGAGCAGTTCTTC.